This T cell receptor beta chain was profiled in a study of cytomegalovirus exposure and HLA in healthy donors. Study-wide findings and caveats: Near-uniform donor sequencing depth was presumed by presence/absence analyses. Several of the most significant clusters appeared, in a later analysis, to be linked to common viral pathogens. Exclusion applied to some V segments, including TRBV6-2 and TRBV6-3, as they were indistinguishable. A later analysis showed TCR association rates differing by HLA locus, peaking at DRB1 and lowest at HLA-C.

In regard to this clone: The antigen remains unidentified.

Both 60 Vbeta primers and 13 Jbeta primers went into the PCR. Repertoires were generated with immunoSEQ multiplex PCR, while TCRdb's copy carries only in-frame clones and drops some. Of roughly 55,000 clones listed, 65% to 80% are singletons. CDR3 length equals 12 residues. V was clipped by 11 bases and J by 9 bases, with 19 bases between them. CDR1 is MNHNS and CDR2 is SASEGT in the germline V gene. V is TRBV6-1 and J is TRBJ1-2, with D perhaps TRBD1 (6 bases). This clonotype was obtained from a man between 40 and 49 years old in good health and CMV-seropositive. The sequenced sample was PBMCs. This CDR3 reads CACKTGGGSYTF. The CDR3 DNA reads as TGTGCCTGCAAAACGGGCGGGGGCAGCTACACCTTC.